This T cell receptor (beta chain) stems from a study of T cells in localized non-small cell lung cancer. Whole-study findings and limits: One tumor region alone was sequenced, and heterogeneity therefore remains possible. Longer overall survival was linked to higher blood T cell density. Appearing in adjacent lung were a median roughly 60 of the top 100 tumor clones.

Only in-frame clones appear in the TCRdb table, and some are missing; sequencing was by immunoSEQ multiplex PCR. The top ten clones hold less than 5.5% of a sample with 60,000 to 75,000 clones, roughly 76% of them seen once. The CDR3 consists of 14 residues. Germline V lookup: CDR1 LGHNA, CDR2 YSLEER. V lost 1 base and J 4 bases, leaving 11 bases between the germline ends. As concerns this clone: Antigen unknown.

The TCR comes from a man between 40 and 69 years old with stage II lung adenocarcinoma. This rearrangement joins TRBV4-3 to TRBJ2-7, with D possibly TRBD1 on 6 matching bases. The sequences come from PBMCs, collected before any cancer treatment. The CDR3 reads CASSQVGQQYEQYF. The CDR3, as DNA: TGCGCCAGCAGCCAAGTCGGACAGCAGTACGAGCAGTACTTC.